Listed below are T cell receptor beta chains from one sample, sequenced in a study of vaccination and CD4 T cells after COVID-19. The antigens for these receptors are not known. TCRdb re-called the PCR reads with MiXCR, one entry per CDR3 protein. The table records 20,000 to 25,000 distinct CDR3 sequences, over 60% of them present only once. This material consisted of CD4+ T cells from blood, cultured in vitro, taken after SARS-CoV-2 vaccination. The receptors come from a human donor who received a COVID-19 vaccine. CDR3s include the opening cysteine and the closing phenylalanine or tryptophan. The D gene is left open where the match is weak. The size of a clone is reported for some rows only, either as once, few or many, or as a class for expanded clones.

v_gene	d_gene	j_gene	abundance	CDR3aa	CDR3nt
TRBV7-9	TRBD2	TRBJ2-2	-	CASRPGLAENTGELFF	TGTGCCAGCAGGCCAGGACTAGCGGAGAACACCGGGGAGCTGTTTTTT
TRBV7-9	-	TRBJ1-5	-	CASNRDSNQPQHF	TGTGCCAGCAACAGGGATAGCAATCAGCCCCAGCATTTT
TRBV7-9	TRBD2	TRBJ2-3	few	CASSLGGGASDTQYF	TGTGCCAGCAGCTTAGGCGGGGGGGCCTCTGATACGCAGTATTTT
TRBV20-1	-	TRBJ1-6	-	CSARDSAGSNSPLHF	TGCAGTGCTAGAGATTCAGCAGGGAGTAATTCACCCCTCCACTTT
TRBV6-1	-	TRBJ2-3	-	CASSPMIARGTDTQYF	TGTGCCAGCAGTCCGATGATAGCAAGGGGGACAGATACGCAGTATTTT
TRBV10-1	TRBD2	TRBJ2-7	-	CASSGPTSGNYEQYF	TGCGCCAGCAGTGGCCCGACTAGCGGAAACTACGAGCAGTACTTC
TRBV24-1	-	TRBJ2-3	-	CATSDTFTDTQYF	TGTGCCACCAGTGACACTTTCACAGATACGCAGTATTTT
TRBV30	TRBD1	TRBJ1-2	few	CAWTRDRGSYTF	TGTGCCTGGACCAGGGACAGGGGTAGCTACACCTTC
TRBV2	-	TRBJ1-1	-	CASSEDVLRAFF	TGTGCCAGCAGTGAGGACGTGCTGAGAGCTTTCTTT
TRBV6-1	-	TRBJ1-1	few	CASTQSDGTHTFTEAFF	TGTGCCAGCACCCAGAGCGACGGAACCCATACTTTCACTGAAGCTTTCTTT
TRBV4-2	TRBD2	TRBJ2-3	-	CASSQFLRGRESRSTDTQYF	TGTGCCAGCAGCCAATTTTTGCGGGGGAGAGAGAGCCGAAGCACAGATACGCAGTATTTT
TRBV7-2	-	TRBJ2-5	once	CASSLASGDETQYF	TGTGCCAGCAGCTTAGCTTCGGGGGATGAGACCCAGTACTTC
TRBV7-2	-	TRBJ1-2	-	CASSSIQDRVNGYTF	TGTGCCAGCAGCTCGATCCAAGACAGAGTGAATGGCTACACCTTC
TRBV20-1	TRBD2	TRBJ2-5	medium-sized	CSASGGSGAQQETQYF	TGCAGTGCTAGTGGGGGTAGCGGGGCGCAACAAGAGACCCAGTACTTC
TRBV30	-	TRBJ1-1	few	CAWRSRQPANTEAFF	TGTGCCTGGAGGTCCCGACAGCCTGCTAACACTGAAGCTTTCTTT
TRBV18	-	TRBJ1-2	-	CASSPPEAGEVGGYTF	TGTGCCAGCTCACCACCCGAAGCAGGGGAAGTAGGTGGCTACACCTTC